These 25 T cell receptor beta chains were sequenced from one sample in a study of identical twins (TCRdb year 2016). Library preparation employed 5' RACE. The run used an Illumina HiSeq 2000. TCRdb's own reprocessing of the public reads used fastp at Q25 and MiXCR and kept productive beta chains. Rows are combined by CDR3 protein, so each entry shows the most common genes and DNA. The sample profile shows about 900,000 distinct CDR3 sequences; roughly an eighth of them were found once. The ten most abundant clones make up roughly 1.6% of the sample. These data also formed part of another study, on yellow fever vaccine responses in identical twins.

Sequenced input: PBMCs. The source is a woman under 30 in good health.

This clonotype has a handful of counts. The rearrangement uses TRBV7-9 and TRBJ2-1, with D possibly being TRBD2 (5 bases). CDR1 and CDR2 (germline): SEHNR, FQNEAQ (reference sequence). This CDR3 is 16 amino acids long. V was clipped by 7 bases and J by 6 bases, with 22 bases between them. The CDR3 DNA reads TGTGCCAGCACCCTAATTGGTGGGAGACCCGGCAATGAGCAGTTCTTC. Translation gives CASTLIGGRPGNEQFF. Using reference TRBV7-9 and TRBJ2-1 for the parts outside the CDR3, the full variable domain is DTGVSQNPRHKITKRGQNVTFRCDPISEHNRLYWYRQTLGQGPEFLTYFQNEAQLEKSRLLSDRFSAERPKGSFSTLEIQRTEQGDSAMYLCASTLIGGRPGNEQFFGPGTRLTVL.

This chain joins TRBV12-3 or TRBV12-4 and TRBJ1-4; D remains unclear. The CDR3 is 11 amino acids. V was cut by 3 bases and J by 17 bases, with 13 bases left in between. CDR3 region: CASSFGTSPFF. CDR3 nucleotide sequence: TGTGCCAGCAGTTTTGGCACTTCCCCTTTTTTT.

This clonotype occurred many times. The gene calls are TRBV5-1 and TRBJ2-5; D is perhaps TRBD2 (6 bases). V was pared by 4 bases and J by 3 bases, with 16 bases between. This CDR3 spans 15 amino acids. From germline, CDR1 is SGHRS and CDR2 YFSETQ. Here the CDR3 reads CASSPTGLIKETQYF. The CDR3, as DNA: TGCGCCAGCAGCCCCACGGGACTTATAAAAGAGACCCAGTACTTC.

There are a few counts of this clonotype. The chain couples TRBV2 to TRBJ2-7, with 10 nucleotides matching TRBD1. With 4 bases clipped from V and 4 bases from J, the junction kept 4 bases outside the gene matches. Germline V CDR1 and CDR2: SNHLY, FYNNEI. This CDR3 comprises 14 residues. Here the CDR3 reads CASSGQGAGYEQYF. CDR3 nucleotide sequence: TGTGCCAGCAGTGGACAGGGGGCAGGTTACGAGCAGTACTTC.

This clonotype was counted a few times. V usage is TRBV11-3 and J usage is TRBJ2-1; 7 positions match TRBD2. The V gene end was trimmed by 3 bases and the J gene end by 5 bases; junction bases not matched to a gene: 4. The CDR3 loop spans 14 amino acids. Germline CDR1 and CDR2: SGHNT and YENEEA. The CDR3 sequence: CASSFGGSDNEQFF. DNA for the CDR3: TGTGCCAGCAGCTTTGGCGGGAGCGACAATGAGCAGTTCTTC.

In its sample, this clonotype was seen a few times. The chain couples TRBV5-1 to TRBJ2-2, with D uncertain. V was pared by 0 bases and J by 3 bases, with 9 bases between. Germline-derived CDR1 and CDR2 are SGHRS and YFSETQ. There are 15 residues in the CDR3. The CDR3 sequence: CASSLAGRHTGELFF. The CDR3, as DNA: TGCGCCAGCAGCTTGGCCGGCCGGCACACCGGGGAGCTGTTTTTT.

The table lists this clonotype with a few counts. V gene TRBV6-5 combines with J gene TRBJ2-5, with 8 bases matching TRBD2. Germline V gives CDR1 MNHEY, CDR2 SVGAGI. CDR3 length equals 16 residues. J was trimmed by 2 bases and V by 4 bases; bases with no gene match: 9. The CDR3 DNA sequence: TGTGCCAGCAGTTTTACGGTCGGGGGGGTACAAGAGACCCAGTACTTC. Residues: CASSFTVGGVQETQYF.

This CDR3 is CSGSLSAGELFF. The CDR3 DNA reads as TGCAGCGGGAGTTTGTCGGCCGGGGAGCTGTTTTTT. The chain joins TRBV29-1 to TRBJ2-2; D not certain. The CDR3 sequence is 12 residues long. Germline values: CDR1 SQVTM, CDR2 ANQGSEA. The germline V and J ends were trimmed by 7 bases and 6 bases, with 12 bases remaining between them.

This clonotype has a handful of counts. Here the CDR3 reads CASSLKLQGGEQYV. As DNA, the CDR3 is TGTGCCAGCAGCTTAAAGCTACAGGGCGGCGAGCAGTACGTC. The chain recombines TRBV7-8 with TRBJ2-7; D is possibly TRBD1 (6 bases). Germline V gene lookup returns CDR1 SGHVS and CDR2 FQNEAQ. The CDR3 is made up of 14 amino acids. Trimming cost V 2 bases and J 6 bases, with 14 bases left between them.

This clonotype was seen more than once but under ten times. The V gene is TRBV6-1, the J gene TRBJ1-2; 7 bases align to TRBD1. This CDR3 has 14 amino acids. Germline values: CDR1 MNHNS, CDR2 SASEGT. J was trimmed by 4 bases and V by 6 bases; bases with no gene match: 8. The CDR3 protein is CASRSTGEGYGYTF. The CDR3, as DNA: TGTGCCAGCAGATCAACAGGGGAAGGCTATGGCTACACCTTC.

The sample holds many counts of this clonotype. The chain joins TRBV27 to TRBJ2-7; the D gene is possibly TRBD2 (6 bases). The V end was cut by 2 bases, the J end by 6 bases, with 11 bases between. Per the germline V gene, CDR1 is MNHEY and CDR2 is SMNVEV (reference sequence). This CDR3 comprises 13 residues. In nucleotides, the CDR3 is TGTGCCAGCAGTTTAGGTTCGCGGGGCGAGCAGTACTTC. This encodes CASSLGSRGEQYF.

In DNA, the CDR3 is TGTGCCAGCAGTTTCCTGGTGACAGGGGGGTTTAGCAATCAGCCCCAGCATTTT. It is translated as CASSFLVTGGFSNQPQHF. V is TRBV28 and J is TRBJ1-5; TRBD1 agrees at 9 bases. Unmatched junction bases numbered 9, after V lost 3 bases and J lost 0 bases. The CDR3 totals 18 residues. Germline CDR1 MDHEN, CDR2 SYDVKM.

Only a few counts were recorded for this clonotype. The gene calls are TRBV5-1 and TRBJ1-1, with D possibly being TRBD1 (6 bases). The V end lost 2 bases, the J end lost 7 bases, and 15 bases lay between the germline ends. The germline gives CDR1 SGHRS, CDR2 YFSETQ. This CDR3 spans 14 amino acids. The CDR3, as DNA: TGCGCCAGCAGCTTAATTGGACAGTCGATTGAAGCTTTCTTT. Translated: CASSLIGQSIEAFF.

This clonotype was detected a few times. The chain uses TRBV20-1 and TRBJ2-5; the match to TRBD2 covers 8 bases. This CDR3 has 15 amino acids. The germline V gene has CDR1 DFQATT and CDR2 SNEGSKA (reference sequence). V was pared by 0 bases and J by 5 bases, with 8 bases of the junction left unmatched. The CDR3 bases are TGCAGTGCTAGAGATGCCAGCGGGAGTGACGAGACCCAGTACTTC. Its protein product is CSARDASGSDETQYF.

This clonotype has just a few counts. The DNA of the CDR3 is TGTGCCAGCAGTTTTCCAGCGGGAGTCCCAGATACGCAGTATTTT. Translation gives CASSFPAGVPDTQYF. This chain connects TRBV28 to TRBJ2-3; 8 nucleotides align to TRBD2. Germline V gene lookup returns CDR1 MDHEN and CDR2 SYDVKM. CDR3 length equals 15 residues. J was trimmed by 4 bases and V by 3 bases; bases with no gene match: 6.

The rearrangement joins TRBV24-1 to TRBJ2-5; D gene uncertain. The CDR3 has 15 amino acids. CDR1 KGHDR and CDR2 SFDVKD come from the germline V gene. V gave up 5 bases and J gave up 2 bases, with 14 bases separating them. CDR3 amino acids: CATSAGQAPQETQYF. The CDR3 region has the DNA TGTGCCACCAGTGCGGGCCAGGCGCCTCAAGAGACCCAGTACTTC.

This clonotype has at least ten counts. The J gene is TRBJ1-1, the V gene TRBV6-5, with TRBD1 matching over 7 bases. J gave up 1 base and V 0 bases, and 5 bases lay outside the gene matches. There are 16 residues in the CDR3. Germline loops: CDR1 MNHEY, CDR2 SVGAGI. CDR3 nucleotides: TGTGCCAGCAGTTACTCAAGCTCAGGGGGGAACACTGAAGCTTTCTTT. Translation gives CASSYSSSGGNTEAFF.

V is TRBV4-2 and J is TRBJ2-1, with TRBD2 matching 9 bases. The germline gives CDR1 LGHNA, CDR2 YNFKEQ. The CDR3 is made up of 15 amino acids. V lost 0 bases and J lost 7; bases outside the gene matches: 4. The DNA for the CDR3 is TGTGCCAGCAGCCAAGAGAGCGGGGGGAGGAATGAGCAGTTCTTC. It encodes CASSQESGGRNEQFF.

This clonotype was seen a few times. The chain carries TRBV18 and TRBJ2-2, with a weak D call TRBD1 (6 bases). The germline gives CDR1 KGHSH, CDR2 LQKENI. The length of the CDR3 is 16 residues. Trimming cost V 6 bases and J 3 bases, with 17 bases left between them. CDR3 coding DNA: TGTGCCAGCTCTACCCCCCAGGGACAATACACCGGGGAGCTGTTTTTT. The encoded protein is CASSTPQGQYTGELFF.

This clonotype turned up a few times. The CDR3 region is CASSPRQGWQPQHF. CDR3 sequence (DNA): TGTGCCAGCAGTCCCCGACAGGGTTGGCAGCCCCAGCATTTT. This rearrangement joins TRBV12-3 or TRBV12-4 to TRBJ1-5; 7 bases align to TRBD1. V shed 5 bases, J shed 7 bases, and the junction held 8 bases outside the gene matches. The CDR3 contains 14 residues.

This CDR3 is CASSIAGLWPTDDEYF. The CDR3 DNA follows: TGTGCCAGTAGTATCGCCGGGTTGTGGCCTACCGATGATGAGTACTTC. The chain carries TRBV19 and TRBJ2-7; D is unclear. The germline gives CDR1 LNHDA, CDR2 SQIVND (reference sequence). There are 16 residues in the CDR3. Trimming shortened V by 3 bases and J by 11 bases, and 26 bases separated the two germline ends.

The J gene is TRBJ1-1, the V gene TRBV19; 7 nucleotides line up with TRBD1. The CDR3 totals 14 residues. Germline V gene lookup returns CDR1 LNHDA and CDR2 SQIVND (reference sequence). J gave up 3 bases and V 5 bases, and 6 bases lay outside the gene matches. The CDR3 coding sequence is TGTGCCAGTAGTTTCCTGGGACAGTACACTGAAGCTTTCTTT. It specifies CASSFLGQYTEAFF. Combining the CDR3 with reference TRBV19 and TRBJ1-1 gives the whole variable domain DGGITQSPKYLFRKEGQNVTLSCEQNLNHDAMYWYRQDPGQGLRLIYYSQIVNDFQKGDIAEGYSVSREKKESFPLTVTSAQKNPTAFYLCASSFLGQYTEAFFGQGTRLTVV.

This clonotype was counted only a few times. The chain employs TRBV20-1 and TRBJ2-1; D not resolved. The CDR3 has 12 amino acids. Trimming stripped 0 bases from V and 6 bases from J, with 6 bases between. Germline-derived CDR1 and CDR2 are DFQATT and SNEGSKA (reference sequence). CDR3 region: CSAREPPNEQFF. The DNA for the CDR3 is TGCAGTGCTAGAGAACCACCCAATGAGCAGTTCTTC.

This clonotype was detected a few times. This sequence joins TRBV4-1 and TRBJ2-7, with TRBD2 as a possible D gene (6 bases). The CDR3 contains 17 residues. In germline, CDR1 is MGHRA, CDR2 YSYEKL. Trimming shortened V by 0 bases and J by 3 bases, and 18 bases separated the two germline ends. The DNA of the CDR3 is TGCGCCAGCAGCCAAGATCTGGGGAGGCTCCTCCTCTACGAGCAGTACTTC. Residues: CASSQDLGRLLLYEQYF.

This clonotype was observed a handful of times. The chain carries TRBV4-1 and TRBJ2-1, with TRBD2 identical over 9 bases. Per the germline V gene, CDR1 is MGHRA and CDR2 is YSYEKL. This CDR3 has 18 residues. Germline trimming cut 2 bases from V and 3 bases from J; bases unmatched to any gene: 11. The CDR3 DNA is TGCGCCAGCAGCCAACCTGGGGGCGGGAGGGTTTACTACAATGAGCAGTTCTTC. Its translation: CASSQPGGGRVYYNEQFF.